This T cell receptor (beta chain) was recovered during a study of blood T cell repertoires in COVID-19. Study in general: Specimens from acute and convalescent COVID-19 originated in the United States, Italy and Spain.

Trimming cost V 3 bases and J 5 bases; bases outside gene matches: 12. The CDR3 is 16 residues long. The V gene's germline CDR1 is SGDLS and CDR2 YYNGEE. The authors' processing: Researchers report that nucleated cell counts were estimated from reference gene primer amplification. Generated by immunoSEQ multiplex PCR, the TCRdb table keeps only in-frame clones and is missing some. The V and J calls and clone size were taken over from that table, and D and trimming were inferred from the DNA. The sample holds hundreds of thousands of clones, 87% seen once. This TCR was sampled from a man between 18 and 29 years old with active or convalescent COVID-19. The chain couples TRBV9 to TRBJ2-7, with 9 nucleotides matching TRBD1. The sample taken for sequencing was peripheral blood. CDR3 in DNA: TGTGCCAGCAGCGCATTCCCGGGACAGGGTAGCAACGAGCAGTACTTC. Translation: CASSAFPGQGSNEQYF.